This T cell receptor beta chain was recorded in a study of T cell responses to AZD1222 COVID-19 vaccine. CDR1 is LNHNV and CDR2 is YYDKDF in the germline V gene (reference sequence). The CDR3 runs 17 residues. The ends were cut back, 3 bases at V and 1 base at J, with 18 bases in the middle. This clone was observed a few times. The method was immunoSEQ multiplex PCR; TCRdb's version includes in-frame clones alone and lacks a portion of them. Among 150,000 or so clones listed, roughly 92% were seen once. The source was peripheral blood, collected 28 days after the second AZD1222 dose. The clonotype was recovered from an adult who received the AZD1222 COVID-19 vaccine. The chain carries TRBV15 and TRBJ1-1, with D maybe TRBD1 (5 bases). CDR3 nucleotides: TGTGCCACCAGCAGGGGGGTTAGTAGGCAGGAGAACACTGAAGCTTTCTTT. It translates to CATSRGVSRQENTEAFF. The full variable domain, with the rest looked up from reference TRBV15 and TRBJ1-1, is DAMVIQNPRYQVTQFGKPVTLSCSQTLNHNVMYWYQQKSSQAPKLLFHYYDKDFNNEADTPDNFQSRRPNTSFCFLDIRSPGLGDTAMYLCATSRGVSRQENTEAFFGQGTRLTVV.